This TCR beta chain is from a study of neurological immune-mediated disorders. Study summary: The 34 multiple sclerosis patients comprised roughly 31 that were relapsing-remitting and 3 that were secondary progressive.

Study conclusions and caveats: It was HTLV-1-associated myelopathy that showed the most TCR clonal expansion, while multiple sclerosis showed the least, falling below healthy controls. There were no CDR3 amino acid sequences shared by expanded clones across subjects, a result suggesting private repertoires in all groups.

This CDR3 has 15 amino acids. CDR1 and CDR2 (germline): SGDLS, YYNGEE. Synthesis of cDNA was accomplished via 5'RACE employing 10-nucleotide random UMIs. TCRdb re-called the 5' RACE reads with MiXCR, one entry per CDR3 protein. Here the sample spans some 66,000 distinct CDR3 sequences, roughly 4% being singletons. This clonotype was seen at least ten times. Its specificity is not known. At one of its ends the junction is not consistent with the germline gene, which may arise from a read error. V gene TRBV9 combines with J gene TRBJ1-5, with D hard to call. Sequencing was performed on PBMCs. This TCR was recovered from a man over 45 with multiple sclerosis. The DNA for the CDR3 is TGTGCCAGCAGCGTAGGTTTTACGGCGGGTCAGCCCCAGAATTTT. Encoded protein: CASSVGFTAGQPQNF.